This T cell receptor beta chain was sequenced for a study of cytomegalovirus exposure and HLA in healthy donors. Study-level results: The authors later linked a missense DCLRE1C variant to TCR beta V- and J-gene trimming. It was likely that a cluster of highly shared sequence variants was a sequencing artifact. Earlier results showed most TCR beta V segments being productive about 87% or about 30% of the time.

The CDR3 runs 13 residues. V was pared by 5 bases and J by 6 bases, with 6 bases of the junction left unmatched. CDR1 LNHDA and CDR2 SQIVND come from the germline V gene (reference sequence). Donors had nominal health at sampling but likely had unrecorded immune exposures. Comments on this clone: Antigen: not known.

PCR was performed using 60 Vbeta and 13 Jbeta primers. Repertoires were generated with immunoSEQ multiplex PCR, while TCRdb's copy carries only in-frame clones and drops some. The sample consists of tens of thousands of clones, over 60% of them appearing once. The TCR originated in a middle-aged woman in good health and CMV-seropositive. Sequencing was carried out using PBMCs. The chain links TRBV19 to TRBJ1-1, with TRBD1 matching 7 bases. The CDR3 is CASSPRQGSEAFF. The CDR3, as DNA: TGTGCCAGTAGTCCTCGACAGGGTTCTGAAGCTTTCTTT.